The present T cell receptor beta chain was sequenced within a study of blood T cell dynamics during melanoma immunotherapy. Study-level information: First-line therapy was either pembrolizumab or nivolumab with ipilimumab for metastatic melanoma.

This sample's time point: pre-treatment baseline. Samples come from before therapy and from week 3 after the first blockade cycle. Disease control meant complete response, partial response or stable disease at 12 weeks. Germline CDR1 and CDR2: SGHDN and FVKESK. The CDR3 length is 15 residues. With 0 bases removed from V and 0 bases from J, the gap between germline ends came to 6 bases. Comment on this clone: Antigen: not known.

Produced via immunoSEQ multiplex PCR; TCRdb's table is partial and in-frame only. The table shows roughly 23,000 clones, with about 90% occurring only once. Study-level points and caveats: PBMC repertoires of eventual disease-control patients split at W3 into clonality or diversity gains.

The sequences come from blood, collected from a patient treated with checkpoint blockade. The origin of this receptor is a human donor with melanoma. The rearrangement joins TRBV14 to TRBJ1-3; D gene unclear. In DNA form, the CDR3 reads TGTGCCAGCAGCCAAGATGTCCTCTCTGGAAACACCATATATTTT. The encoded protein is CASSQDVLSGNTIYF.